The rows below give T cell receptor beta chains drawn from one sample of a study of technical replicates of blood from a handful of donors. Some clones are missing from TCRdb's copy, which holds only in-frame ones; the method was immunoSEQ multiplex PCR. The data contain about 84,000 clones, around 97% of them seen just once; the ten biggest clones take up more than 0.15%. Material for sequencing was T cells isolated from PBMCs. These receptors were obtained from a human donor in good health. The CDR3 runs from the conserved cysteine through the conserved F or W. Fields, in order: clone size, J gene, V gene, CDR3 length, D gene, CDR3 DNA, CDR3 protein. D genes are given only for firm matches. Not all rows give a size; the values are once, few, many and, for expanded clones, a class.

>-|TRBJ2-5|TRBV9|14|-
TGTGCCAGCAGCGTGGCGGGGTACCAAGAGACCCAGTACTTC
CASSVAGYQETQYF
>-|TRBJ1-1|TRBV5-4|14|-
TGTGCCAGCAGCTTGGAGGGGCTTGGAACTGAAGCTTTCTTT
CASSLEGLGTEAFF
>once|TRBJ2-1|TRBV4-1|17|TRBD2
TGCGCCAGCAGCCAAGATCTTGGGCGGGGGGCCTACAATGAGCAGTTCTTC
CASSQDLGRGAYNEQFF
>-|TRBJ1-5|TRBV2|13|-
TGTGCCAGCAGTCGGACAGTCAATCAGCCCCAGCATTTT
CASSRTVNQPQHF
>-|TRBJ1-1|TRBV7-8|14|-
TGTGCCAGCAGCTCCAGGGGCCAGAACACTGAAGCTTTCTTT
CASSSRGQNTEAFF
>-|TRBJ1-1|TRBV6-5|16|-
TGTGCCAGCAGTTCCCCGGGGGGGGGCGCCGAGACTGAAGCTTTCTTT
CASSSPGGGAETEAFF
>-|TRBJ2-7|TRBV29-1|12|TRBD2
TGCAGCGTACTAGCGGGAGAACACGAGCAGTACTTC
CSVLAGEHEQYF
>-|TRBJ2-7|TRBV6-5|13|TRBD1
TGTGCCAGCAGAAACAGGGGAGCGGACGAGCAGTACTTC
CASRNRGADEQYF
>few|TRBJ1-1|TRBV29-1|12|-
TGCAGTAGCTCACAACCTAACACTGAAGCTTTCTTT
CSSSQPNTEAFF
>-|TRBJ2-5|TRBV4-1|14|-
TGCGCCAGCAGCCAAGTTCGGGGTTTGGAGACCCAGTACTTC
CASSQVRGLETQYF
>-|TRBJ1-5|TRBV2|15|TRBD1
TGTGCCAGCAGGACCGGACAGGAGTATAATCAGCCCCAGCATTTT
CASRTGQEYNQPQHF
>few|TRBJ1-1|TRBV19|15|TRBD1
TGTGCCAGTAGTACCCAACAGGGGCTGGGCACTGAAGCTTTCTTT
CASSTQQGLGTEAFF
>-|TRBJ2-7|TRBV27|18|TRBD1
TGTGCCAGCAGTTTGAGTTTACGTTCGGGACAGGGATACTACGAGCAGTACTTC
CASSLSLRSGQGYYEQYF
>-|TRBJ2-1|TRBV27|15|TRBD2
TGTGCCAGCAGTCTTAGCGGGGGTTCCTACAATGAGCAGTTCTTC
CASSLSGGSYNEQFF
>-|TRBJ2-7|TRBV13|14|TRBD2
TGTGCCACCCCGGGACTAGCGGGAACCGGCGAGCAGTACTTC
CATPGLAGTGEQYF
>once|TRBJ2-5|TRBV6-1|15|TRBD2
TGTGCCAGCAATTCCGGGAGAGCGGGAGAGGAGACCCAGTACTTC
CASNSGRAGEETQYF
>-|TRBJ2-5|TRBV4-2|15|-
TGTGCCAGCAGCCAAGATCTAGGTGGGGCGGAGACCCAGTACTTC
CASSQDLGGAETQYF
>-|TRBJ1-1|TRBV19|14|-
TGTGCCAGTAGTACGGAGAACACGGACACTGAAGCTTTCTTT
CASSTENTDTEAFF
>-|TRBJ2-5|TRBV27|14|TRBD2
TGTGCCAGCAGTTTATGGGGGGGACAAGAGACCCAGTACTTC
CASSLWGGQETQYF
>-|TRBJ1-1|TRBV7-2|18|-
TGTGCCAGCAGCTTAGCGCGAATAGTACAGGTGCGTAACACTGAAGCTTTCTTT
CASSLARIVQVRNTEAFF
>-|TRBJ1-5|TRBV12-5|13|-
TGTGCTAGTGGTTTCCGGGAGGATCAGCCCCAGCATTTT
CASGFREDQPQHF
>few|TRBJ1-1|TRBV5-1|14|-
TGCGCCAGCAGCTTGGCCACGGTGAACACTGAAGCTTTCTTT
CASSLATVNTEAFF
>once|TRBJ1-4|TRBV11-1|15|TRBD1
TGTGCCAGCAGGAAGGGACAGGGCGATAATGAAAAACTGTTTTTT
CASRKGQGDNEKLFF
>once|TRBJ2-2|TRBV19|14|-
TGTGCCAGTAGCGGAACTTTCGCGGGCGGGGAGCTGTTTTTT
CASSGTFAGGELFF
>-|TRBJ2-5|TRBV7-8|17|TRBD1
TGTGCCAGCAGCTTTATCCGGGACAGGCCCCCCCAAGAGACCCAGTACTTC
CASSFIRDRPPQETQYF
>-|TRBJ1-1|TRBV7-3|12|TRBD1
TGTGCCAGCAGCGAAACAGGGGGTGAAGCTTTCTTT
CASSETGGEAFF
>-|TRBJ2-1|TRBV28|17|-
TGTGCCACCCTTAACTTTTGGAGTAGGGGTTCCTACAATGAGCAGTTCTTC
CATLNFWSRGSYNEQFF
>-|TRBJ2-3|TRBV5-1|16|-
TGCGCCAGCAGCGGGACTACAGGGGGTTGGAAAGATACGCAGTATTTT
CASSGTTGGWKDTQYF
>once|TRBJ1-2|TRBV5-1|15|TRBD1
TGCGCCAGCAGCCCCGGACAGGGCCGAAACTATGGCTACACCTTC
CASSPGQGRNYGYTF
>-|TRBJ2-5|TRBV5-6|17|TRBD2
TGTGCCAGCAGCGCGACGGGACTAGCGGGGTACCAAGAGACCCAGTACTTC
CASSATGLAGYQETQYF
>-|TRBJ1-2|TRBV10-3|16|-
TGTGCCATCAGTGAAACCGGGGACTTTAGAAGGTATGGCTACACCTTC
CAISETGDFRRYGYTF
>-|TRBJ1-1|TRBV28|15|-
TGTGCCAGCAGTGACGCATCACAGGGTTTCACTGAAGCTTTCTTT
CASSDASQGFTEAFF
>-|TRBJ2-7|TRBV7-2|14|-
TGTGCCAGCAACATAGGTGGGAGTGTCTACGAGCAGTACTTC
CASNIGGSVYEQYF
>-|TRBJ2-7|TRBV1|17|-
TGCACCAGCAGCCCCCCGGGGATAGCGGGAGTTAGCTACGAGCAGTACTTC
CTSSPPGIAGVSYEQYF